The rows below give T cell receptor beta chains drawn from one sample of a study of OX40 agonist ivuxolimab in advanced cancers. The protocol was immunoSEQ multiplex PCR, while the TCRdb copy is restricted to in-frame clones and leaves out a portion. The data contain about 52,000 clones, around 85% of them seen just once; the ten biggest clones take up 14% to 15%. Source: CD4+ or CD8+ T cells sorted from blood, taken in a trial of the OX40 agonist ivuxolimab. These receptor sequences come from an adult with an advanced solid tumor such as melanoma, head and neck, liver or kidney cancer. CDR3s include the opening cysteine and the closing phenylalanine or tryptophan. Each record gives: V gene, clone size, CDR3 length, D gene, J gene, CDR3 DNA, CDR3 protein. D genes are given only for firm matches. The size of a clone is reported for some rows only, either as once, few or many, or as a class for expanded clones.

v_call: TRBV27
clone_size: once
cdr3_length: 16
d_call: -
j_call: TRBJ2-2
cdr3_nt: TGTGCCAGCAGTTTAGTAGGCAGGGTAGGAGCCGGGGAGCTGTTTTTT
cdr3_aa: CASSLVGRVGAGELFF

v_call: TRBV11-2
clone_size: once
cdr3_length: 14
d_call: -
j_call: TRBJ2-5
cdr3_nt: TGTGCCAGCGGATCTATGGACAACCAAGAGACCCAGTACTTC
cdr3_aa: CASGSMDNQETQYF

v_call: TRBV11-2
clone_size: -
cdr3_length: 12
d_call: -
j_call: TRBJ2-3
cdr3_nt: TGTGCCAGCAGCTTTGCCTCAGATACGCAGTATTTT
cdr3_aa: CASSFASDTQYF

v_call: TRBV5-5
clone_size: -
cdr3_length: 17
d_call: -
j_call: TRBJ2-2
cdr3_nt: TGTGCCAGCAGCTTGGCTTCCGGGACCCTGAACACCGGGGAGCTGTTTTTT
cdr3_aa: CASSLASGTLNTGELFF

v_call: TRBV30
clone_size: -
cdr3_length: 13
d_call: -
j_call: TRBJ1-1
cdr3_nt: TGTGCCTGGAGTGTACTCGACGACACTGAAGCTTTCTTT
cdr3_aa: CAWSVLDDTEAFF

v_call: TRBV6-5
clone_size: -
cdr3_length: 15
d_call: TRBD2
j_call: TRBJ2-1
cdr3_nt: TGTGCCAGCAGCCGGGGGACTAGCGGGTGGGATGAGCAGTTCTTC
cdr3_aa: CASSRGTSGWDEQFF

v_call: TRBV5-1
clone_size: -
cdr3_length: 15
d_call: TRBD1
j_call: TRBJ1-5
cdr3_nt: TGCGCCAGCAGCTTGGGACAGGGTTCGAATCAGCCCCAGCATTTT
cdr3_aa: CASSLGQGSNQPQHF

v_call: TRBV5-1
clone_size: -
cdr3_length: 14
d_call: -
j_call: TRBJ1-1
cdr3_nt: TGCGCCAGCCATCCCACGGGGGAATACACTGAAGCTTTCTTT
cdr3_aa: CASHPTGEYTEAFF

v_call: TRBV2
clone_size: -
cdr3_length: 11
d_call: -
j_call: TRBJ2-7
cdr3_nt: TGTGCCAGCAAGTGGGCTTACGAGCAGTACTTC
cdr3_aa: CASKWAYEQYF

v_call: TRBV16
clone_size: -
cdr3_length: 12
d_call: -
j_call: TRBJ2-7
cdr3_nt: TGTGCCAGCAGCCGGGCACACTACGAGCAGTACTTC
cdr3_aa: CASSRAHYEQYF

v_call: TRBV5-1
clone_size: -
cdr3_length: 16
d_call: TRBD2
j_call: TRBJ2-3
cdr3_nt: TGCGCCAGCAGCTTGGGACTAGCGGGGGACACAGATACGCAGTATTTT
cdr3_aa: CASSLGLAGDTDTQYF

v_call: TRBV6-6
clone_size: -
cdr3_length: 16
d_call: TRBD2
j_call: TRBJ2-1
cdr3_nt: TGTGCCAGCAGTTACCCTAGCGGGGGGGCCTCGGTTGAGCAGTTCTTC
cdr3_aa: CASSYPSGGASVEQFF

v_call: TRBV7-9
clone_size: -
cdr3_length: 15
d_call: -
j_call: TRBJ1-5
cdr3_nt: TGTGCCAGCAGCTACGGGGAATTTAGCAATCAGCCCCAGCATTTT
cdr3_aa: CASSYGEFSNQPQHF

v_call: TRBV7-2
clone_size: -
cdr3_length: 15
d_call: TRBD2
j_call: TRBJ2-1
cdr3_nt: TGTGCCAGCAGCTCTCTAGCGGGGGCTCCAAATGAGCAGTTCTTC
cdr3_aa: CASSSLAGAPNEQFF

v_call: TRBV30
clone_size: -
cdr3_length: 15
d_call: -
j_call: TRBJ1-5
cdr3_nt: TGTGCCTGGAGTGTAAATGGTCAGGGGCATCAGCCCCAGCATTTT
cdr3_aa: CAWSVNGQGHQPQHF

v_call: TRBV19
clone_size: once
cdr3_length: 11
d_call: -
j_call: TRBJ2-1
cdr3_nt: TGTGCCAGTACAGTGGGGTATGAGCAGTTCTTC
cdr3_aa: CASTVGYEQFF

v_call: TRBV6-6
clone_size: -
cdr3_length: 13
d_call: -
j_call: TRBJ1-1
cdr3_nt: TGTGCCAGCAGACAACTTAATGGACTTGAAGCTTTCTTT
cdr3_aa: CASRQLNGLEAFF

v_call: TRBV27
clone_size: once
cdr3_length: 13
d_call: -
j_call: TRBJ2-7
cdr3_nt: TGTGCCAGCAGTTTCGGGACTTCCTACGAGCAGTACTTC
cdr3_aa: CASSFGTSYEQYF

v_call: TRBV5-1
clone_size: -
cdr3_length: 15
d_call: TRBD1
j_call: TRBJ2-3
cdr3_nt: TGCGCCAGCAGCTTGGCCACAGGGGGCACAGATACGCAGTATTTT
cdr3_aa: CASSLATGGTDTQYF

v_call: TRBV30
clone_size: -
cdr3_length: 14
d_call: -
j_call: TRBJ1-3
cdr3_nt: TGTGCCTGGAAGGGCAGGGTGGGAAGGAACACCATATATTTT
cdr3_aa: CAWKGRVGRNTIYF

v_call: TRBV5-6
clone_size: -
cdr3_length: 14
d_call: -
j_call: TRBJ2-7
cdr3_nt: TGTGCCAGCAGCTTCGTCAGGGCCCCCTACGAGCAGTACTTC
cdr3_aa: CASSFVRAPYEQYF

v_call: TRBV4-3
clone_size: once
cdr3_length: 18
d_call: TRBD1
j_call: TRBJ1-2
cdr3_nt: TGCGCCAGCAGCCAAGATTCGGGACAGGGTACGATTTTCTATGGCTACACCTTC
cdr3_aa: CASSQDSGQGTIFYGYTF

v_call: TRBV29-1
clone_size: -
cdr3_length: 15
d_call: TRBD1
j_call: TRBJ2-1
cdr3_nt: TGCAGCGTCGAGCTCCGGGACAGGGTCATCAATGAGCAGTTCTTC
cdr3_aa: CSVELRDRVINEQFF

v_call: TRBV15
clone_size: -
cdr3_length: 17
d_call: TRBD1
j_call: TRBJ2-1
cdr3_nt: TGTGCCACCAGCAGAGAGGGGCCGGGACAGCGTGGTAATGAGCAGTTCTTC
cdr3_aa: CATSREGPGQRGNEQFF

v_call: TRBV4-1
clone_size: -
cdr3_length: 14
d_call: -
j_call: TRBJ2-7
cdr3_nt: TGCGCCAGCAGCCAAGGCATGTACTCCTACGAGCAGTACTTC
cdr3_aa: CASSQGMYSYEQYF

v_call: TRBV11-2
clone_size: -
cdr3_length: 13
d_call: -
j_call: TRBJ1-2
cdr3_nt: TGTGCCAGCAGCACTGAGGCTCTGTGGGGCTACACCTTC
cdr3_aa: CASSTEALWGYTF

v_call: TRBV2
clone_size: -
cdr3_length: 14
d_call: TRBD1
j_call: TRBJ1-5
cdr3_nt: TGTGCCAGCAGGGCAGGGGGAAGGAATCAGCCCCAGCATTTT
cdr3_aa: CASRAGGRNQPQHF

v_call: TRBV2
clone_size: -
cdr3_length: 16
d_call: -
j_call: TRBJ2-6
cdr3_nt: TGTGCCAGCAGGGCGGACGGTTTTGGAGGGGCCAACGTCCTGACTTTC
cdr3_aa: CASRADGFGGANVLTF

v_call: TRBV7-9
clone_size: -
cdr3_length: 12
d_call: -
j_call: TRBJ2-7
cdr3_nt: TGTGCCAGCAGCAGAGTGGTCTACGAGCAGTACTTC
cdr3_aa: CASSRVVYEQYF

v_call: TRBV2
clone_size: medium-sized
cdr3_length: 16
d_call: -
j_call: TRBJ1-3
cdr3_nt: TGTGCCAGCAGTGAACAGGCAGCCGGCTCTGGAAACACCATATATTTT
cdr3_aa: CASSEQAAGSGNTIYF

v_call: TRBV5-1
clone_size: -
cdr3_length: 13
d_call: -
j_call: TRBJ2-7
cdr3_nt: TGCGCCAGCAGCTTGGGGGCACCCTACGAGCAGTACTTC
cdr3_aa: CASSLGAPYEQYF

v_call: TRBV4-1
clone_size: -
cdr3_length: 15
d_call: TRBD2
j_call: TRBJ2-1
cdr3_nt: TGCGCCAGCAGCCAAGATACGGGGGGGGTATATGAGCAGTTCTTC
cdr3_aa: CASSQDTGGVYEQFF

v_call: TRBV7-9
clone_size: -
cdr3_length: 14
d_call: TRBD1
j_call: TRBJ2-3
cdr3_nt: TGTGCCAGCAGCCGATCGGACAGGGCGGATACGCAGTATTTT
cdr3_aa: CASSRSDRADTQYF

v_call: TRBV9
clone_size: -
cdr3_length: 15
d_call: -
j_call: TRBJ1-5
cdr3_nt: TGTGCCAGCAGCGCCTGGGACGGGAGCAATCAGCCCCAGCATTTT
cdr3_aa: CASSAWDGSNQPQHF

v_call: TRBV5-1
clone_size: -
cdr3_length: 12
d_call: TRBD2
j_call: TRBJ2-7
cdr3_nt: TGCGCCAGAGGTAGCGGGGTCCACGAGCAGTACTTC
cdr3_aa: CARGSGVHEQYF

v_call: TRBV7-8
clone_size: -
cdr3_length: 14
d_call: -
j_call: TRBJ2-7
cdr3_nt: TGTGCCAGCAGCTCCCTGGAAGGCCGCAACGAGCAGTACTTC
cdr3_aa: CASSSLEGRNEQYF

v_call: TRBV27
clone_size: once
cdr3_length: 15
d_call: -
j_call: TRBJ1-2
cdr3_nt: TGTGCCAGCAGTTTCTTGAGTAGGTCGGACTATGGCTACACCTTC
cdr3_aa: CASSFLSRSDYGYTF

v_call: TRBV6-5
clone_size: -
cdr3_length: 15
d_call: TRBD1
j_call: TRBJ2-2
cdr3_nt: TGTGCCAGCAGTTATTCGACAGGGGGAACCGGGGAGCTGTTTTTT
cdr3_aa: CASSYSTGGTGELFF

v_call: TRBV2
clone_size: -
cdr3_length: 14
d_call: -
j_call: TRBJ2-7
cdr3_nt: TGTGCCAGCAGTTCCCGGGACACTCACTACGAGCAGTACTTC
cdr3_aa: CASSSRDTHYEQYF

v_call: TRBV6-1
clone_size: -
cdr3_length: 14
d_call: -
j_call: TRBJ2-5
cdr3_nt: TGTGCCAGCAGTGACGTCGGTGCGTGGGAGACCCAGTACTTC
cdr3_aa: CASSDVGAWETQYF

v_call: TRBV29-1
clone_size: -
cdr3_length: 13
d_call: TRBD2
j_call: TRBJ2-5
cdr3_nt: TGCAGCGTGGGACTAGCGGGGCAAGAGACCCAGTACTTC
cdr3_aa: CSVGLAGQETQYF

v_call: TRBV14
clone_size: -
cdr3_length: 15
d_call: TRBD1
j_call: TRBJ1-1
cdr3_nt: TGTGCCAGCAGCCAAGACAGGGGGCGTCGCACTGAAGCTTTCTTT
cdr3_aa: CASSQDRGRRTEAFF

v_call: TRBV2
clone_size: few
cdr3_length: 13
d_call: TRBD1
j_call: TRBJ1-2
cdr3_nt: TGTGCCAGCAGCGCGGGACAGGTCTATGGCTACACCTTC
cdr3_aa: CASSAGQVYGYTF

v_call: TRBV2
clone_size: -
cdr3_length: 13
d_call: -
j_call: TRBJ2-7
cdr3_nt: TGTGCCAGCAGTGAAAAAAGGGCGCACGAGCAGTACTTC
cdr3_aa: CASSEKRAHEQYF

v_call: TRBV27
clone_size: -
cdr3_length: 16
d_call: TRBD1
j_call: TRBJ2-3
cdr3_nt: TGTGCCAGCAGTTCCGGATGGACAGGAACCACAGATACGCAGTATTTT
cdr3_aa: CASSSGWTGTTDTQYF

v_call: TRBV5-5
clone_size: -
cdr3_length: 16
d_call: TRBD1
j_call: TRBJ1-2
cdr3_nt: TGTGCCAGCAGCTCCCAGGGGGAGATCACTAACTATGGCTACACCTTC
cdr3_aa: CASSSQGEITNYGYTF

v_call: TRBV4-1
clone_size: -
cdr3_length: 14
d_call: -
j_call: TRBJ2-2
cdr3_nt: TGCGCCAGCAGCCCAACAGGGAGCACCGGGGAGCTGTTTTTT
cdr3_aa: CASSPTGSTGELFF

v_call: TRBV9
clone_size: -
cdr3_length: 15
d_call: TRBD1
j_call: TRBJ1-3
cdr3_nt: TGTGCCAGCAGCCTAACAGGGGCCTCTGGAAACACCATATATTTT
cdr3_aa: CASSLTGASGNTIYF

v_call: TRBV18
clone_size: -
cdr3_length: 15
d_call: TRBD1
j_call: TRBJ2-1
cdr3_nt: TGTGCCAGCTCACCGGACAGGGGGCTATACAATGAGCAGTTCTTC
cdr3_aa: CASSPDRGLYNEQFF

v_call: TRBV15
clone_size: -
cdr3_length: 15
d_call: -
j_call: TRBJ1-5
cdr3_nt: TGTGCCACCAGCAGAGCCAGGGTCAGCAATCAGCCCCAGCATTTT
cdr3_aa: CATSRARVSNQPQHF

v_call: TRBV4-3
clone_size: -
cdr3_length: 16
d_call: TRBD2
j_call: TRBJ2-2
cdr3_nt: TGCGCCAGCAGCCAACTCACTAGCGCCGGCACCGGGGAGCTGTTTTTT
cdr3_aa: CASSQLTSAGTGELFF